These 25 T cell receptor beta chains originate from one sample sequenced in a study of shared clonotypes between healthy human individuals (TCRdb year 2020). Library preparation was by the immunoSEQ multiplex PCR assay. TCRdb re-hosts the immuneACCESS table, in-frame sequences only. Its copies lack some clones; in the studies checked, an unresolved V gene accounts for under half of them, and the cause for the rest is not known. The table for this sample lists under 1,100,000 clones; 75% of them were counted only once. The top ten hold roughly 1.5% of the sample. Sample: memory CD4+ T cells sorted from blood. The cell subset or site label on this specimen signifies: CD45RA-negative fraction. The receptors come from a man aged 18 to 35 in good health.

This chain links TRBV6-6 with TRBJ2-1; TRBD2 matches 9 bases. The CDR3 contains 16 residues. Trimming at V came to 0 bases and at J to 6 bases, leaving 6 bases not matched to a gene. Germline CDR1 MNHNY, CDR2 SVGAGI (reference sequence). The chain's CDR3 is CASSYSIAGVRNEQFF. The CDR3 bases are TGTGCCAGCAGTTACTCGATAGCGGGAGTCCGCAATGAGCAGTTCTTC.

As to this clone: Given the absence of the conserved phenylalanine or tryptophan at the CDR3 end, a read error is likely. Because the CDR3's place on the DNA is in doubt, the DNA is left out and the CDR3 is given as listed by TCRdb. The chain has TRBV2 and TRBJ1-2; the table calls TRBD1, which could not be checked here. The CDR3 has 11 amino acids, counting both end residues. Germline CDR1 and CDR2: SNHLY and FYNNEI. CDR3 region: CASSPEGVPIV.

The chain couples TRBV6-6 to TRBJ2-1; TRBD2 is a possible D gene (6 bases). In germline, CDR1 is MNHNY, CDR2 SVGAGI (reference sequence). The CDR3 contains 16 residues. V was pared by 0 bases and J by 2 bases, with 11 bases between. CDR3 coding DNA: TGTGCCAGCAGTTACTCGGCCGGGAGTACCTACAATGAGCAGTTCTTC. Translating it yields CASSYSAGSTYNEQFF.

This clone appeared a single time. CDR3 region: CASSLSSTTYEQYF. CDR3 bases: TGCGCCAGCAGCTTAAGCAGTACGACCTACGAGCAGTACTTC. The chain carries TRBV5-1 and TRBJ2-7; no definite D call. Germline-derived CDR1 and CDR2 are SGHRS and YFSETQ. The V gene lost 2 bases and the J gene lost 2 bases, with 11 bases spanning the gap. CDR3 length: 14 residues.

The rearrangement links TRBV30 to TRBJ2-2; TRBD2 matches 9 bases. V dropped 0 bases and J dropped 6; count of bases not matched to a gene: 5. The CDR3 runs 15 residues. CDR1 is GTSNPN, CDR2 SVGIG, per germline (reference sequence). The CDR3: CAWSVAGGGPGELFF. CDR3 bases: TGTGCCTGGAGTGTAGCGGGAGGCGGTCCCGGGGAGCTGTTTTTT.

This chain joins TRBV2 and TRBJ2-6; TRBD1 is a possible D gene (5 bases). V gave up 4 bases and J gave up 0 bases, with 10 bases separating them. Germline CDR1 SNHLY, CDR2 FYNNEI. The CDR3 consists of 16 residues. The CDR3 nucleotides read TGTGCCAGCAGTGCTGACAGACCCTCTGGGGCCAACGTCCTGACTTTC. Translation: CASSADRPSGANVLTF.

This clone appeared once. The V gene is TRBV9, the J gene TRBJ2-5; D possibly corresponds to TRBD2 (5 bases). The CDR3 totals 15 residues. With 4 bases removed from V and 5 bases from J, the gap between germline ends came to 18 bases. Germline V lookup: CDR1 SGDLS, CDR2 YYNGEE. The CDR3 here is CASSPREGLIETQYF. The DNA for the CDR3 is TGTGCCAGCAGCCCACGAGAGGGTCTGATCGAGACCCAGTACTTC.

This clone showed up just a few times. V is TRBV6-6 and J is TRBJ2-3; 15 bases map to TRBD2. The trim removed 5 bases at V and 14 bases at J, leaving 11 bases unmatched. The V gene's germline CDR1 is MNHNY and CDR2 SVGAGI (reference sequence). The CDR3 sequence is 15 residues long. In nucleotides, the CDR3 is TGTGCCAGCAGTAAGGGACTAGCGGGAGGTATAGGATGGTATTTT. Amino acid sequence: CASSKGLAGGIGWYF.

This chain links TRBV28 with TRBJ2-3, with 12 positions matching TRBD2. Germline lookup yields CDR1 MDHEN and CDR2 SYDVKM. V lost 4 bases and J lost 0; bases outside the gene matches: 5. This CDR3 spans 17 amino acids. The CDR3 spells CASSWGLAGDSTDTQYF. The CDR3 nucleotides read TGTGCCAGCAGTTGGGGACTAGCGGGCGACAGCACAGATACGCAGTATTTT.

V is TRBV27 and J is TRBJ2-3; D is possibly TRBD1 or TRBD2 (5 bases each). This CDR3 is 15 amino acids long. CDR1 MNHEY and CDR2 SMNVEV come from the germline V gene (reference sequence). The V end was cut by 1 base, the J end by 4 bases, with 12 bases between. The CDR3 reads CASSLLGVGSDTQYF. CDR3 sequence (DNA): TGTGCCAGCAGTTTATTGGGGGTGGGGTCAGATACGCAGTATTTT.

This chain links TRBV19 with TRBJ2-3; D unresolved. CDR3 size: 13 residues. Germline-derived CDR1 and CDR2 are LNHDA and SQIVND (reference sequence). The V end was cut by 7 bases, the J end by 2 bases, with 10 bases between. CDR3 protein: CASTDGPTDTQYF. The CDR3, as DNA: TGTGCCAGTACTGACGGACCCACAGATACGCAGTATTTT.

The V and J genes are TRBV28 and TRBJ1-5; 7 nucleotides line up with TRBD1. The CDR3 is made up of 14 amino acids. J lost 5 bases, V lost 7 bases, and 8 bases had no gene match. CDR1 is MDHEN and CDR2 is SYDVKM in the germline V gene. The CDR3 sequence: CASNPTGIYQPQHF. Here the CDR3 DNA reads TGTGCCAGCAACCCGACAGGGATCTATCAGCCCCAGCATTTT.

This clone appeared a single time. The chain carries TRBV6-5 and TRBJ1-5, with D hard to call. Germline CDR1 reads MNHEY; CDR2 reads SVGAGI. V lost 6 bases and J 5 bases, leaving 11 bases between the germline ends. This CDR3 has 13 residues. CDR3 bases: TGTGCCAGCAGAGGACTGGCAGATCAGCCCCAGCATTTT. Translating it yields CASRGLADQPQHF.

The chain's CDR3 is CASSVGRLAGGPETQYF. CDR3 nucleotides: TGTGCCAGCAGCGTAGGACGGCTAGCGGGGGGGCCCGAGACCCAGTACTTC. The rearrangement uses TRBV9 and TRBJ2-5; 12 bases match TRBD2. The CDR3 covers 17 residues. Trimming at V came to 0 bases and at J to 5 bases, leaving 8 bases not matched to a gene. Germline CDR1 is SGDLS and CDR2 is YYNGEE.

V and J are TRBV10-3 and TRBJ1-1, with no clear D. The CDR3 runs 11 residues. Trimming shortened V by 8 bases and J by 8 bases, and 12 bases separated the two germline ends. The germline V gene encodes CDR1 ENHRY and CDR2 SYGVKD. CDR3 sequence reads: CAIGPGGEAFF. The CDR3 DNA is TGTGCCATCGGGCCCGGAGGCGAAGCTTTCTTT.

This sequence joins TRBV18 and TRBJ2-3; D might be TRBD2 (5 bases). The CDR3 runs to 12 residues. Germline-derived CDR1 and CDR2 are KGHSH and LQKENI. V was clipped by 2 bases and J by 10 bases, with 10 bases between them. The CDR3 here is CASSPEGSPQYF. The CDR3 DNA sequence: TGTGCCAGCTCACCAGAGGGATCGCCGCAGTATTTT. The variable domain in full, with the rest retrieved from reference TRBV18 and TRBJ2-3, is NAGVMQNPRHLVRRRGQEARLRCSPMKGHSHVYWYRQLPEEGLKFMVYLQKENIIDESGMPKERFSAEFPKEGPSILRIQQVVRGDSAAYFCASSPEGSPQYFGPGTRLTVL.

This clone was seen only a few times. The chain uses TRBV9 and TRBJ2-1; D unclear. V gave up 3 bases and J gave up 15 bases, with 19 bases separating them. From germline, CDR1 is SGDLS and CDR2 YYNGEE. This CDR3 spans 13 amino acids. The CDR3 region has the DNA TGTGCCAGCAGCGCCCGAAGCCGGGCCCGACTGTTCTTC. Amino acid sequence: CASSARSRARLFF.

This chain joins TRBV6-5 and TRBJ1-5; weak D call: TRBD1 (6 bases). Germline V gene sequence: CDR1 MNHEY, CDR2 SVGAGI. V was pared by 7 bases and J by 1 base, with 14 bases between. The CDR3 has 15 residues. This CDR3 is CASMRGSGSNQPQHF. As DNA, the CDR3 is TGTGCCAGCATGAGGGGGTCTGGGAGCAATCAGCCCCAGCATTTT.

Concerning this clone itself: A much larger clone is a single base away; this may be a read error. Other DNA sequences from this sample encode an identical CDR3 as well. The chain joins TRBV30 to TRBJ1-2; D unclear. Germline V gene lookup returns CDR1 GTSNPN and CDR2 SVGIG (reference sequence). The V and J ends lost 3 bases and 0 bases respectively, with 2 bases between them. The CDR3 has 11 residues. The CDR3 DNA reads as TGTGCCTGGAGCGCTAACTATGGCTACACCTTC. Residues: CAWSANYGYTF.

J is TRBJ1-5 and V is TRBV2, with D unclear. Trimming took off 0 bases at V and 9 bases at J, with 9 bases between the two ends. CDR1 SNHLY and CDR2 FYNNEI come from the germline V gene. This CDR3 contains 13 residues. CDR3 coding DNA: TGTGCCAGCAGTGAAGCGCTTCAGGTGCCCCAGCATTTT. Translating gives CASSEALQVPQHF.

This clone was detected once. The CDR3 spells CASSLGTPFRSTDTQYF. The DNA for the CDR3 is TGTGCCAGCAGCTTAGGGACACCTTTCAGGAGCACAGATACGCAGTATTTT. The rearrangement uses TRBV7-9 and TRBJ2-3; possibly TRBD1 for D (5 bases). CDR3 length: 17 residues. Trimming shortened V by 1 base and J by 0 bases, and 14 bases separated the two germline ends. CDR1 and CDR2 (germline): SEHNR, FQNEAQ (reference sequence). Full variable domain (outside the CDR3, taken from reference TRBV7-9 and TRBJ2-3): DTGVSQNPRHKITKRGQNVTFRCDPISEHNRLYWYRQTLGQGPEFLTYFQNEAQLEKSRLLSDRFSAERPKGSFSTLEIQRTEQGDSAMYLCASSLGTPFRSTDTQYFGPGTRLTVL.

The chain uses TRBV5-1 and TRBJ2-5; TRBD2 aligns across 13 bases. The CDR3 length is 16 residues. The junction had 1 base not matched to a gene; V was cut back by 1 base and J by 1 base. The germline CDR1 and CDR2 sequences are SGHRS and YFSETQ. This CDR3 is CASSLWTSGGQETQYF. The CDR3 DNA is TGCGCCAGCAGCTTGTGGACTAGCGGGGGCCAAGAGACCCAGTACTTC.

CDR3 nucleotide sequence: TGTGCCAGTAGAATCTCAGGACAGGGGATCTATGGCTACACCTTC. It yields the protein CASRISGQGIYGYTF. The gene calls are TRBV19 and TRBJ1-2; 9 positions match TRBD1. The germline V gene encodes CDR1 LNHDA and CDR2 SQIVND (reference sequence). The CDR3 is 15 amino acids. J lost 4 bases, V lost 6 bases, and 9 bases had no gene match.

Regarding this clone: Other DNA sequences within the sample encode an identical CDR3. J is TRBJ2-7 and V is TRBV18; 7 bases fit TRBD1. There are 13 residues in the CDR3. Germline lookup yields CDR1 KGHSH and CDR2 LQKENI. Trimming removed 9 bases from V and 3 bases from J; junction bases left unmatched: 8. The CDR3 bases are TGTGCCAGTTCGCCGGGACAGAACTACGAGCAGTACTTC. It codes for CASSPGQNYEQYF.

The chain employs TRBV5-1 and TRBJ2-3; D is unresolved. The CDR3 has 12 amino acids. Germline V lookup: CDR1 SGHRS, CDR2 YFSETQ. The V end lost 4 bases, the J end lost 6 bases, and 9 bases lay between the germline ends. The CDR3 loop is CASSDRSDTQYF. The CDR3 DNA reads TGCGCCAGCAGCGATCGGTCGGATACGCAGTATTTT.